This TCR beta chain was recovered during a study of blood T cell repertoires in COVID-19. Study in general: COVID-19 samples collected from the United States, Italy and Spain covered acute and convalescent phases.

Per the authors' pipeline: Estimates of nucleated cell counts were drawn from the amplification of reference gene primers. Sequencing used immunoSEQ multiplex PCR; TCRdb keeps in-frame clones, though not all of them. V and J calls and clone size are those listed in that table; D and trimming were worked out from the DNA. The table lists a few hundred thousand clones, more than 70% of them singletons, with around 8% in the top ten. The germline V gene encodes CDR1 SNHLY and CDR2 FYNNEI. The V gene end was trimmed by 8 bases and the J gene end by 6 bases; junction bases not matched to a gene: 7. The CDR3 has 13 residues.

The rearrangement joins TRBV2 to TRBJ1-1; TRBD1 agrees at 9 bases. The clonotype comes from a woman aged 45-65 years who had recovered from COVID-19. Sample: peripheral blood. The DNA of the CDR3 is TGTGCCAGCTTGGGACAGGGTGTTTCTGAAGCTTTCTTT. This codes for CASLGQGVSEAFF.